This T cell receptor beta chain is drawn from a study of blood T cell repertoires in COVID-19. At the level of the study: Whether acute or convalescent, the COVID-19 samples came from the United States, Italy and Spain. The analysed material was cDNA or gDNA that came from T cells, B-cell-depleted T cells, or PBMCs.

As handled by the study authors: The authors estimated nucleated cell counts from reference gene primer amplification. Assay used: immunoSEQ multiplex PCR; TCRdb lists only in-frame clones, some missing. V, J and clone size reflect that table, while D and trimming were determined from the DNA. In the table there are about 200,000 clones, roughly 90% of which are singletons. The sequence came from a woman between 40 and 50 years old with acute or convalescent COVID-19. The sample taken for sequencing was peripheral blood.

The CDR3 region has the DNA TGTGCCAGCAGTAGGGGGGGTGTGGAGACCCAGTACTTC. This encodes CASSRGGVETQYF. The chain couples TRBV9 to TRBJ2-5; a weak D match, TRBD2 (7 bases). This CDR3 has 13 residues. Trimming took 5 bases from V and 5 from J, leaving 13 bases between them. The V gene's germline CDR1 is SGDLS and CDR2 YYNGEE.